This T cell receptor beta chain derives from a study of cytomegalovirus exposure and HLA in healthy donors. Broader study findings: It was shown in a later analysis that HLA-associated TCR beta chains were more clonally expanded than other, equally common chains.

Researchers ran the PCR with 60 Vbeta and 13 Jbeta primers. Produced via immunoSEQ multiplex PCR; TCRdb's table is partial and in-frame only. In the table there are 100,000 or so clones, 70% to 75% of which are singletons. Concerning this clone: Its antigen is currently unknown.

The clonotype comes from a man between 40 and 49 years old in good health and CMV-seronegative. The sample was PBMCs.

The CDR3 sequence: CASAGGADTQYF. In DNA, the CDR3 is TGTGCTTCGGCTGGAGGGGCGGATACGCAGTATTTT. The rearrangement links TRBV30 to TRBJ2-3; possibly TRBD2 for D (6 bases). The CDR3 runs to 12 residues. The germline CDR1 and CDR2 sequences are GTSNPN and SVGIG (reference sequence). Full variable domain (remainder filled in from reference TRBV30 and TRBJ2-3): SQTIHQWPATLVQPVGSPLSLECTVEGTSNPNLYWYRQAAGRGLQLLFYSVGIGQISSEVPQNLSASRPQDRQFILSSKKLLLSDSGFYLCASAGGADTQYFGPGTRLTVL.